This record looks at one T cell receptor (beta chain) sequence and its context. Some clones are missing from TCRdb's copy, which holds only in-frame ones; the method was immunoSEQ multiplex PCR. The sample lists more than 65,000 clones; roughly four fifths were seen once. This record comes from a study of OX40 agonist ivuxolimab in advanced cancers. About the study: Hepatocellular carcinoma, melanoma, renal cell or head and neck cancer was diagnosed in the dose-escalation patients.

Germline CDR1 MDHEN, CDR2 SYDVKM. The length of the CDR3 is 13 residues. Between the trimmed V and J ends, which lost 4 bases and 5 bases, there was a span of 6 bases. The rearrangement links TRBV28 to TRBJ1-6; no clear D. Material: CD4+ or CD8+ T cells sorted from blood, obtained in a trial of the OX40 agonist ivuxolimab. The clonotype was recovered from an adult with an advanced solid tumor such as melanoma, head and neck, liver or kidney cancer. The CDR3 DNA reads as TGTGCCAGCAGTTCAGGAAATAATTCACCCCTCCACTTT. Amino acid sequence: CASSSGNNSPLHF.